This T cell receptor (beta chain) was captured by sequencing in a study of CD8 T cells in ankylosing spondylitis. Study findings and constraints: Typical of ankylosing spondylitis blood, it appeared, was a TCR beta motif of fewer than 10 highly homologous variants.

This clonotype has only a few counts. Its antigen is as yet unknown. From the 5' RACE reads, TCRdb called clonotypes with MiXCR, one entry per CDR3 protein. The sample yields 700,000 to 850,000 distinct CDR3 sequences, 12% seen once. The CDR3 totals 12 residues. Trimming pared 1 base from V and 7 bases from J, leaving 5 bases between. Germline CDR1 is LGHNT and CDR2 is FRNRAP. What was sequenced was blood, either unsorted or a sorted T cell fraction (not recorded which). The TCR was taken from a male donor with ankylosing spondylitis. This chain links TRBV12-5 with TRBJ2-1, with D unclear. The CDR3 loop is CASGLARNEQFF. The CDR3 nucleotides are TGTGCTAGTGGTTTGGCTAGAAATGAGCAGTTCTTC.